These T cell receptor beta chains were read from a single sample in a study of T cell repertoires in cytomegalovirus infection. These TCRs are of unknown antigen specificity. TCRdb re-called the reads with MiXCR, one entry per CDR3 protein. The data show approximately 990,000 distinct CDR3 sequences, approximately 33% seen once. Material: cultured CD8+ T cells from PBMCs, obtained from culture after CMV antigen stimulation. Receptors were obtained from a human donor in good health (CMV status not recorded). Some clones in this sample may be carry-over from other donors' samples. CDR3s include the opening cysteine and the closing phenylalanine or tryptophan. A D gene is named only where the DNA matches it firmly. For some rows the clone size is stated as once, few or many, or as a class when expanded; others skip it.

clone_size	v_call	j_call	d_call	cdr3_aa	cdr3_nt
-	TRBV12-3/TRBV12-4	TRBJ2-7	TRBD1	CVSSPGTGGGYEQYF	TGTGTCAGCAGCCCTGGGACAGGGGGTGGGTACGAGCAGTACTTC
-	TRBV29-1	TRBJ1-1	-	CSVIVGGLNTEAFF	TGCAGCGTGATTGTGGGGGGTTTGAACACTGAAGCTTTCTTT
-	TRBV6-6	TRBJ1-2	-	CASSQSSGDGYTF	TGTGCCAGCAGTCAATCTTCAGGGGATGGCTACACCTTC
-	TRBV7-9	TRBJ1-2	-	CASSLGQLNYTF	TGTGCCAGCAGCTTAGGACAGTTGAACTACACCTTC
-	TRBV12-3/TRBV12-4	TRBJ1-4	-	CASGRQLWEKLFF	TGTGCCAGCGGTCGACAGCTGTGGGAAAAACTGTTTTTT
-	TRBV6-8	TRBJ1-1	-	CASSYNRYTEAFF	TGTGCCAGCAGTTACAATAGGTACACTGAAGCTTTCTTT
-	TRBV7-8	TRBJ2-2	-	CASSLDPSGGELFF	TGTGCCAGCAGCTTAGACCCGTCGGGCGGGGAGCTGTTTTTT
-	TRBV12-3/TRBV12-4	TRBJ1-3	-	CASSTVGYGNTIYF	TGTGCCAGCAGTACCGTAGGGTACGGAAACACCATATATTTT
-	TRBV7-2	TRBJ2-3	-	CASSFLFDGTDTQYF	TGTGCCAGCAGCTTTCTTTTCGATGGCACAGATACGCAGTATTTT
-	TRBV19	TRBJ1-6	TRBD1	CASTLSRGVSPLHF	TGTGCCAGTACCCTCTCCAGGGGGGTTTCACCCCTCCACTTT
-	TRBV4-1	TRBJ2-3	-	CASSQDAGDTQYF	TGCGCCAGCAGCCAAGATGCGGGAGATACGCAGTATTTT
-	TRBV4-3	TRBJ2-1	-	CASSQVSSPSYNEQFF	TGCGCCAGCAGCCAAGTCTCTAGCCCCTCCTACAATGAGCAGTTCTTC
-	TRBV20-1	TRBJ1-4	-	CSVPGETNEKLFF	TGCTCAGTGCCGGGGGAGACTAATGAAAAACTGTTTTTT
few	TRBV7-4	TRBJ2-5	-	CASSPPGGSQETQYF	TGTGCCAGCAGCCCCCCAGGAGGGAGCCAAGAGACCCAGTACTTC
-	TRBV2	TRBJ2-3	-	CASSGGLRVDTQYF	TGTGCCAGCAGTGGGGGACTGCGAGTGGATACGCAGTATTTT
few	TRBV7-2	TRBJ1-4	-	CASSQQGKLFF	TGTGCCAGCAGCCAACAGGGAAAACTGTTTTTT
few	TRBV12-3/TRBV12-4	TRBJ2-7	-	CASSSEMGHEQYF	TGTGCCAGCAGTTCCGAAATGGGACACGAGCAGTACTTC
-	TRBV27	TRBJ2-1	-	CASSGGPGLYNEQFF	TGTGCCAGCAGTGGGGGCCCAGGCCTCTACAATGAGCAGTTCTTC
-	TRBV4-3	TRBJ2-2	-	CASSQGASNTGELFF	TGCGCCAGCAGCCAAGGGGCATCGAACACCGGGGAGCTGTTTTTT
many	TRBV27	TRBJ1-2	-	CASSFSGDYGYTF	TGTGCCAGCAGCTTCTCTGGGGACTATGGCTACACCTTC
-	TRBV19	TRBJ2-7	TRBD1	CASTPGTGPAYEQYF	TGTGCCAGTACTCCCGGGACAGGGCCTGCCTACGAGCAGTACTTC
-	TRBV7-5	TRBJ1-1	-	CISVSEGWPRQNTEAFF	-
few	TRBV3-1	TRBJ2-7	-	CASSHYGDYEQYF	TGTGCCAGCAGCCATTACGGCGACTACGAGCAGTACTTC
few	TRBV12-3/TRBV12-4	TRBJ1-2	-	CASSLGGAGDYGYTF	TGTGCCAGCAGTTTAGGGGGGGCAGGGGATTATGGCTACACCTTC
-	TRBV19	TRBJ1-1	-	CASSARGMNTEAFF	TGTGCCAGTAGTGCTAGGGGAATGAACACTGAAGCTTTCTTT
-	TRBV7-2	TRBJ1-4	TRBD1	CASSLPSGTGGGNNEKLFF	TGTGCCAGCAGCTTACCGTCCGGGACAGGGGGTGGGAATAATGAAAAACTGTTTTTT
few	TRBV11-2	TRBJ2-5	-	CASSSLDGLTETQYF	TGTGCCAGCAGCTCCCTGGATGGGCTGACCGAGACCCAGTACTTC
few	TRBV24-1	TRBJ2-1	-	CATSDPDWTHNEQFF	TGTGCCACCAGTGATCCGGACTGGACCCACAATGAGCAGTTCTTC